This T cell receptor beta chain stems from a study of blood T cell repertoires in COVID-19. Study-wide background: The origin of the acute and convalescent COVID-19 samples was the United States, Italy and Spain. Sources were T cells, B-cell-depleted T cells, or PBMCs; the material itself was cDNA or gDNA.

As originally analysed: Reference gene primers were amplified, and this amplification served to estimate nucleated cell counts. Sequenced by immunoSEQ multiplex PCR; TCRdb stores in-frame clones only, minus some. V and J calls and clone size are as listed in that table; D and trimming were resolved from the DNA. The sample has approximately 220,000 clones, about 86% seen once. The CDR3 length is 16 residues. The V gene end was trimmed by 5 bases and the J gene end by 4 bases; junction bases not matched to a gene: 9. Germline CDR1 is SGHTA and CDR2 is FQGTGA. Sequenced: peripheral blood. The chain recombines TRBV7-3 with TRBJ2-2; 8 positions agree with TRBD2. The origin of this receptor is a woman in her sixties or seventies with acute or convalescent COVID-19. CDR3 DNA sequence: TGTGCCAGCAGCCCCCCGGGGGGGAAAGGCACCGGGGAGCTGTTTTTT. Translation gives CASSPPGGKGTGELFF. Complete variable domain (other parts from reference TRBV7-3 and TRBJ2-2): GAGVSQTPSNKVTEKGKYVELRCDPISGHTALYWYRQSLGQGPEFLIYFQGTGAADDSGLPNDRFFAVRPEGSVSTLKIQRTERGDSAVYLCASSPPGGKGTGELFFGEGSRLTVL.